This T cell receptor (beta chain) was sequenced in a study of T-cell memory formation after mild COVID-19. Study summary: Largely, the TCR clusters proved donor specific.

General study results and limits: Of the contracting clones, CD4+ ones lay mainly in CM and EM, and CD8+ ones in EMRA.

With regard to this clonotype: Its specificity is unknown.

TCRdb itself ran the 5' RACE reads through MiXCR, one entry per CDR3 protein. Among about 140,000 distinct CDR3 sequences listed, about 19% were seen once. The V and J ends lost 5 bases and 12 bases, in that order; junction bases with no gene match: 4. CDR3 length: 13 amino acids. The germline gives CDR1 LNHNV, CDR2 YYDKDF (reference sequence). Material: PBMCs or a T cell subset sorted from them (not recorded which). The chain is built from TRBV15 and TRBJ2-1; 13 positions agree with TRBD2. The clonotype comes from an adult woman who had mild COVID-19 (a few samples of this study predate the infection). Cell type and time point are not known. This CDR3 reads CATSPGLAGLQFF. The CDR3 region has the DNA TGTGCCACCAGCCCGGGACTAGCGGGACTGCAGTTCTTC.